This record covers a single TCR beta chain. Its antigen remains unknown. Germline lookup yields CDR1 SGHDT and CDR2 YYEEEE. The V end was cut by 2 bases, the J end by 5 bases, with 10 bases between. The CDR3 spans 13 residues. These data are taken from a study of siplizumab effects on memory and regulatory T cells. Study findings and constraints: Siplizumab cultures yielded proliferating Tregs whose suppressive function was not confirmed. The naive T cell population seemed more diverse than memory cells and seemed a major contributor to the alloresponse. Many proliferating CD4+ or CD8+ clones remained unclassified. Roughly 75-95% of them could not be assigned either a naive or a memory phenotype.

Assays examined roughly 9.2 x 10^4 TCR templates per sample. Repertoires were generated with immunoSEQ multiplex PCR, while TCRdb's copy carries only in-frame clones and drops some. The profile shows 100,000 or so clones, about 91% of them singletons. V usage is TRBV5-6 and J usage is TRBJ2-5; the D is unclear. The sequence was collected from a human donor in good health. Sequencing was performed on CD4+ T cells sorted from blood. The chain's CDR3 is CASSFPNIETQYF. For the CDR3, the DNA is TGTGCCAGCAGCTTCCCCAATATCGAGACCCAGTACTTC.